A single sample gave rise to the 25 T cell receptor beta chains below, sequenced in a study of blood T cell repertoires in COVID-19. Clones were sequenced by immunoSEQ multiplex PCR, and TCRdb holds only the in-frame ones, with some missing. Of approximately 240,000 clones detected, less than 90% appear once; the ten largest clones hold less than 20%. The sample was peripheral blood. The receptors stem from a woman at least 80 years old with active or convalescent COVID-19.

The chain couples TRBV19 to TRBJ2-6; D call uncertain. This CDR3 comprises 14 residues. Germline CDR1 reads LNHDA; CDR2 reads SQIVND (reference sequence). V dropped 7 bases and J dropped 0 bases, with 7 bases sitting between them. The CDR3 protein is CASTSRSGANVLTF. CDR3 sequence (DNA): TGTGCCAGTACGAGCCGCTCTGGGGCCAACGTCCTGACTTTC.

The rearrangement links TRBV11-2 to TRBJ2-7; TRBD2 is a possible D gene (6 bases). With 1 base removed from V and 6 bases from J, the gap between germline ends came to 16 bases. CDR3 length: 15 amino acids. Looked up from germline, CDR1 is SGHAT and CDR2 is FQNNGV. The CDR3 DNA reads as TGTGCCAGCAGCTTAGCCGGGGACTCCGGGCCCGAGCAGTACTTC. Translated, it gives CASSLAGDSGPEQYF. Full variable domain (remainder filled in from reference TRBV11-2 and TRBJ2-7): EAGVAQSPRYKIIEKRQSVAFWCNPISGHATLYWYQQILGQGPKLLIQFQNNGVVDDSQLPKDRFSAERLKGVDSTLKIQPAKLEDSAVYLCASSLAGDSGPEQYFGPGTRLTVT.

The chain is built from TRBV7-2 and TRBJ2-4; 7 bases map to TRBD2. Germline assignment: CDR1 SGHTA and CDR2 FQGNSA. V gave up 4 bases and J gave up 6 bases; unmatched junction bases: 6. This CDR3 contains 14 residues. DNA of the CDR3: TGTGCCAGCAGCTCCTCGATAGCGGGAAACATTCAGTACTTC. It yields the protein CASSSSIAGNIQYF.

The chain links TRBV30 to TRBJ1-1, with 10 bases fitting TRBD1. With 5 bases clipped from V and 6 bases from J, the junction kept 6 bases outside the gene matches. The CDR3 loop spans 13 amino acids. CDR1 and CDR2 (germline): GTSNPN, SVGIG (reference sequence). The CDR3 loop is CAWDRGLLPEAFF. In DNA form, the CDR3 reads TGTGCCTGGGACAGGGGGCTCTTACCTGAAGCTTTCTTT.

This clone was detected only a few times. The V and J genes are TRBV2 and TRBJ1-5; a possible D gene is TRBD1 (6 bases). This CDR3 comprises 16 residues. Trimming pared 6 bases from V and 2 bases from J, leaving 17 bases between. CDR1 and CDR2 from the germline V gene are SNHLY and FYNNEI. CDR3: CASRSNGGGGNQPQHF. The CDR3 DNA reads TGTGCCAGCAGGTCCAATGGGGGCGGAGGCAATCAGCCCCAGCATTTT.

The table lists this clone with many counts. The chain carries TRBV27 and TRBJ2-5; D might be TRBD1 (5 bases). There are 16 residues in the CDR3. Germline V gene lookup returns CDR1 MNHEY and CDR2 SMNVEV (reference sequence). V was shortened by 5 bases and J by 5 bases, with 21 bases between the two germline ends. Written as DNA, the CDR3 is TGTGCCAGCAGTCCCTACCTCAGGGAAATCGACGAGACCCAGTACTTC. Protein product: CASSPYLREIDETQYF.

The V call is TRBV7-2, the J call TRBJ1-1; weak D call: TRBD1 (5 bases). Germline CDR1 SGHTA, CDR2 FQGNSA. The CDR3 contains 15 residues. Trimming stripped 1 base from V and 11 bases from J, with 20 bases between. The CDR3 region has the DNA TGTGCCAGCAGCTTAGACCGAACAGGCGCCCAAAGGGCTTTCTTT. Protein sequence: CASSLDRTGAQRAFF.

The chain couples TRBV6-2 or TRBV6-3 to TRBJ2-1; 13 bases align to TRBD2. This CDR3 is built from 15 residues. CDR1 is MNHEY, CDR2 SVGEGT, per germline. Trimming took 6 bases from V and 9 from J; bases not matched to a gene: 8. This chain's CDR3 is CASSQLAGGEGEQFF. DNA of the CDR3: TGTGCCAGCAGCCAACTAGCGGGAGGGGAAGGTGAGCAGTTCTTC.

This clone was seen only once. The CDR3 is CASRSNDRTGELFF. The CDR3 nucleotides are TGTGCCAGCAGGAGCAACGACAGGACCGGGGAGCTGTTTTTT. The gene calls are TRBV7-9 and TRBJ2-2; D is perhaps TRBD1 (6 bases). Trimming stripped 6 bases from V and 5 bases from J, with 13 bases between. The CDR3 contains 14 residues. Germline-derived CDR1 and CDR2 are SEHNR and FQNEAQ (reference sequence).

This clone is a singleton in its sample. This sequence joins TRBV7-9 and TRBJ1-5; D gene uncertain. This CDR3 is built from 12 residues. The germline CDR1 and CDR2 sequences are SEHNR and FQNEAQ (reference sequence). Trimming shortened V by 5 bases and J by 4 bases, and 6 bases separated the two germline ends. The CDR3 loop reads CASSDINQPQHF. CDR3 nucleotide sequence: TGTGCCAGCAGCGACATAAATCAGCCCCAGCATTTT. The complete variable domain, with remaining parts taken from reference TRBV7-9 and TRBJ1-5, reads DTGVSQNPRHKITKRGQNVTFRCDPISEHNRLYWYRQTLGQGPEFLTYFQNEAQLEKSRLLSDRFSAERPKGSFSTLEIQRTEQGDSAMYLCASSDINQPQHFGDGTRLSIL.

This chain uses TRBV18 with TRBJ2-3; 12 positions match TRBD2. Germline CDR1 KGHSH, CDR2 LQKENI. The CDR3 runs 16 residues. V was pared by 5 bases and J by 6 bases, with 9 bases of the junction left unmatched. Written as DNA, the CDR3 is TGTGCCAGCTCAGCCCGACTAGCGGGAGTACCCGATACGCAGTATTTT. It codes for CASSARLAGVPDTQYF.

V is TRBV5-1 and J is TRBJ2-2, with D unresolved. This CDR3 has 14 amino acids. The germline V and J ends were trimmed by 1 base and 4 bases, with 8 bases remaining between them. Germline V gene data show CDR1 as SGHRS and CDR2 as YFSETQ. The CDR3 reads CASSLLVGTGELFF. The CDR3 coding sequence is TGCGCCAGCAGCTTGCTAGTTGGCACCGGGGAGCTGTTTTTT.

V gene TRBV5-1 combines with J gene TRBJ2-1; 8 bases are a match to TRBD2. Trimming at V came to 1 base and at J to 6 bases, leaving 6 bases not matched to a gene. The CDR3 has 15 amino acids. Germline lookup yields CDR1 SGHRS and CDR2 YFSETQ. CDR3 DNA: TGCGCCAGCAGCTTGTACGGGGGGGACCGCAATGAGCAGTTCTTC. Protein sequence: CASSLYGGDRNEQFF.

The rearrangement uses TRBV5-1 and TRBJ2-3; D perhaps matches TRBD1 (5 bases). The CDR3 runs 14 residues. The germline CDR1 and CDR2 sequences are SGHRS and YFSETQ. V was shortened by 4 bases and J by 2 bases, with 11 bases between the two germline ends. CDR3 residues: CASSPDISTDTQYF. The CDR3 DNA sequence: TGCGCCAGCAGCCCGGACATATCCACAGATACGCAGTATTTT. The variable domain in full, completed from reference TRBV5-1 and TRBJ2-3, reads KAGVTQTPRYLIKTRGQQVTLSCSPISGHRSVSWYQQTPGQGLQFLFEYFSETQRNKGNFPGRFSGRQFSNSRSEMNVSTLELGDSALYLCASSPDISTDTQYFGPGTRLTVL.

The chain links TRBV4-2 to TRBJ1-3, with a possible D match to TRBD1 (5 bases). The CDR3 runs to 15 residues. Germline CDR1 and CDR2: LGHNA and YNFKEQ. V lost 0 bases and J 2 bases, leaving 8 bases between the germline ends. CDR3 sequence: CASSQDAGTGNTIYF. In DNA form, the CDR3 reads TGTGCCAGCAGCCAAGATGCAGGGACTGGAAACACCATATATTTT.

Regarding this clone: A junction end diverges from the germline sequence, so it may reflect a read error. The V gene is TRBV6-2 or TRBV6-3, the J gene TRBJ2-3; 8 positions match TRBD2. This CDR3 is built from 14 residues. The germline gives CDR1 MNHEY, CDR2 SVGEGT. CDR3 amino acids: CASRLAGNTGTQYF. The CDR3 nucleotides read TGTGCCAGCCGTTTAGCGGGAAACACAGGTACGCAGTATTTT.

This chain uses TRBV5-6 with TRBJ2-6; the D gene is possibly TRBD1 (5 bases). V was cut by 1 base and J by 4 bases, with 12 bases left in between. Germline CDR1 is SGHDT and CDR2 is YYEEEE. There are 16 residues in the CDR3. This CDR3 is CASSLRGAAGANVLTF. The CDR3 coding sequence is TGTGCCAGCAGCTTGCGTGGGGCGGCAGGGGCCAACGTCCTGACTTTC.

In its sample, this clone was seen once. V usage is TRBV5-1 and J usage is TRBJ2-3; 11 bases fit TRBD1. This CDR3 contains 15 residues. V lost 2 bases, J lost 4 bases, and 3 bases stayed unmatched. Germline loops: CDR1 SGHRS, CDR2 YFSETQ. DNA for the CDR3: TGCGCCAGCAGCTTTTGGACAGGGGGCGCAGATACGCAGTATTTT. Translated, it gives CASSFWTGGADTQYF.

This clone was recorded a few times. The genes are TRBV7-2 and TRBJ2-1; 11 positions agree with TRBD2. This CDR3 spans 16 amino acids. CDR1 is SGHTA, CDR2 FQGNSA, per germline. Trimming took 1 base from V and 8 from J; bases not matched to a gene: 7. CDR3 loop: CASSLGFLAGGHEQFF. For the CDR3, the DNA is TGTGCCAGCAGCTTAGGTTTCCTAGCGGGGGGTCATGAGCAGTTCTTC. Filled out from reference TRBV7-2 and TRBJ2-1, the complete variable domain reads GAGVSQSPSNKVTEKGKDVELRCDPISGHTALYWYRQSLGQGLEFLIYFQGNSAPDKSGLPSDRFSAERTGGSVSTLTIQRTQQEDSAVYLCASSLGFLAGGHEQFFGPGTRLTVL.

The chain links TRBV19 to TRBJ2-2; TRBD1 matches 8 bases. CDR3 size: 13 residues. The V gene's germline CDR1 is LNHDA and CDR2 SQIVND (reference sequence). V shed 8 bases and J 8 bases; nucleotides not matched to a gene: 7. The CDR3 DNA is TGTGCCAGTGCACAGGGGGTATTGGGGGAGCTGTTTTTT. It is translated as CASAQGVLGELFF. The full variable domain, completed using reference TRBV19 and TRBJ2-2, is DGGITQSPKYLFRKEGQNVTLSCEQNLNHDAMYWYRQDPGQGLRLIYYSQIVNDFQKGDIAEGYSVSREKKESFPLTVTSAQKNPTAFYLCASAQGVLGELFFGEGSRLTVL.

The chain recombines TRBV10-2 with TRBJ1-1; D perhaps matches TRBD1 (5 bases). Trimming took off 5 bases at V and 3 bases at J, with 13 bases between the two ends. The CDR3 spans 14 residues. Germline V gene lookup returns CDR1 WSHSY and CDR2 SAAADI. The CDR3 DNA reads TGCGCCAGCAGTCTGGGGGGGTCCTACACTGAAGCTTTCTTT. Translated, it gives CASSLGGSYTEAFF.

The rearrangement links TRBV27 to TRBJ2-7, with TRBD2 as a possible D gene (5 bases). Germline lookup yields CDR1 MNHEY and CDR2 SMNVEV (reference sequence). The CDR3 covers 12 residues. Trimming pared 6 bases from V and 6 bases from J, leaving 12 bases between. The CDR3 region is CASRRERGEQYF. Written as DNA, the CDR3 is TGTGCCAGCAGACGTGAACGGGGCGAGCAGTACTTC.

V gene TRBV6-1 combines with J gene TRBJ1-1; D is ambiguous. Germline V gene data show CDR1 as MNHNS and CDR2 as SASEGT. Trimming removed 2 bases from V and 3 bases from J, with 10 bases in between. The CDR3 loop spans 14 amino acids. CDR3 amino acids: CASSELAGYTEAFF. For the CDR3, the DNA is TGTGCCAGCAGTGAACTGGCGGGGTACACTGAAGCTTTCTTT.

V usage is TRBV7-2 and J usage is TRBJ2-6; tentative D call: TRBD1 (6 bases). The germline gives CDR1 SGHTA, CDR2 FQGNSA. The CDR3 spans 16 residues. Trimming cost V 3 bases and J 3 bases, with 12 bases left between them. The CDR3 sequence is CASSFPRGDGANVLTF. The CDR3 coding sequence is TGTGCCAGCAGCTTTCCCAGGGGCGATGGGGCCAACGTCCTGACTTTC.

This clone occurred once. The chain combines TRBV19 with TRBJ2-2, with 9 bases lining up with TRBD1. J was trimmed by 3 bases and V by 4 bases; bases with no gene match: 3. The V gene's germline CDR1 is LNHDA and CDR2 SQIVND (reference sequence). CDR3 length: 15 amino acids. The CDR3 DNA follows: TGTGCCAGTAGTAGGACAGGGGTCGACACCGGGGAGCTGTTTTTT. Translated, it gives CASSRTGVDTGELFF.